These 2 T cell receptor beta chains were sequenced from one sample in a study of OX40 agonist ivuxolimab in advanced cancers. Measured with immunoSEQ multiplex PCR; TCRdb has only the in-frame clones, and not every one. The sample records approximately 80,000 clones, approximately 85% being singletons. Source: CD4+ or CD8+ T cells sorted from blood, taken in a trial of the OX40 agonist ivuxolimab. The source is an adult with an advanced solid tumor such as melanoma, head and neck, liver or kidney cancer.

The V call is TRBV6-5, the J call TRBJ1-6, with D tentatively TRBD1 (5 bases). Trimming left V 0 bases short and J 7 bases short, with 10 bases between. Germline CDR1 and CDR2: MNHEY and SVGAGI. CDR3 length equals 15 residues. DNA for the CDR3: TGTGCCAGCAGTTACTCTTTCAGACAGAATTCACCCCTCCACTTT. It codes for CASSYSFRQNSPLHF.

This chain connects TRBV10-3 to TRBJ2-2, with TRBD1 matching 7 bases. The CDR3 sequence is 14 residues long. The germline gives CDR1 ENHRY, CDR2 SYGVKD. V shed 10 bases and J 2 bases; nucleotides not matched to a gene: 7. CDR3 residues: CATRQGPNTGELFF. CDR3 bases: TGTGCCACTCGACAGGGACCCAACACCGGGGAGCTGTTTTTT.